This T cell receptor (beta chain) was recovered during a study of OX40 agonist ivuxolimab in advanced cancers. The study in broad terms: Ivuxolimab was an agonistic, fully human IgG2 monoclonal antibody directed against OX40 (CD134), a costimulatory receptor. Intravenous ivuxolimab was administered to patients every 2 weeks at six dose levels: 0.01, 0.1, 0.3, 1.5, 3 and 10 mg/kg. Of the approximately 54 dose-escalation patients, hepatocellular carcinoma was present in 19, melanoma in roughly 15, renal cell carcinoma in 9 and head and neck cancer in 9. In the dose-escalation cohort, around 80% of patients were male, and the mean age was 60 years with a range of roughly 23 to 90. Patients were allowed to have had prior anti-PD-1, anti-PD-L1 or anti-CTLA-4 therapy, and 30% to 40% of the dose-escalation patients had previously received checkpoint inhibitors. Partial responses were achieved by three dose-escalation patients, of whom one had hepatocellular carcinoma and two had cutaneous melanoma. Peripheral TCRbeta sequencing aimed to test whether ivuxolimab altered TCR sequence diversity and caused clonal T-cell expansion. The paper covers the monotherapy dose-escalation part of the phase I ivuxolimab trial, which included N of about 56 patients. Broader findings and caveats from the paper: Low levels of normalized T-cell clonal expansion were also seen in some patients who did not respond. After ivuxolimab, expanded clones were on average more numerous among CD8+ T cells than among CD4+ T cells. The antigen specificity of the clonally expanded peripheral T cells was not determined. Partial responders in the 0.1-3.0 mg/kg groups had among the lowest normalized peripheral clonal expansion, especially among CD8+ T cells. At doses from 0.1 to 3.0 mg/kg, clonal expansion was seen in both CD4+ and CD8+ blood T cells between baseline and week 6.

The CDR3 runs 13 residues from the cysteine to the phenylalanine. The CDR3 DNA has 39 bases and is translated from base 1. According to the germline V gene, CDR1 reads SQVTM and CDR2 reads ANQGSEA. The junction shows trimming of 4 bases on V and 5 bases on J, and the gene matches do not reach 3 bases of it. To sequence the TCRbeta CDR3 region, genomic DNA was isolated from the sorted cells. The immunoSEQ Assay was used to sequence the TCRbeta CDR3 regions. TCRdb stores this immuneACCESS table with in-frame sequences only. Part of the clones is absent; in the studies checked, under half of the shortfall reflects unresolved V genes, and no reason is known for the rest. In this sample the table shows 20,000 to 25,000 clones, approximately 72% of which occur a single time. The ten largest clones add up to about a fifth of the sample. Regarding this clone: This clone's antigen is unknown. Per-base qualities were not stored, and no clone one base away is much larger.

Patients with autoimmune disease history or receiving systemic immunosuppression were excluded from the trial. Peripheral blood for TCR sequencing was collected from all dose cohorts at baseline, on cycle 4 day 1, and on cycle 7 day 1. Samples came from an open-label, multicenter, first-in-human phase I dose-escalation trial of ivuxolimab. The trial enrolled adults with locally advanced or metastatic head and neck squamous cell, hepatocellular, melanoma or renal cell carcinoma. Before TCR sequencing, CD4+ T cells and CD8+ T cells from peripheral blood were sorted into separate populations. This chain is built from TRBV29-1 and TRBJ2-7; TRBD2 fits 12 bases in the junction. Source: CD4+ or CD8+ T cells sorted from blood, taken in a trial of the OX40 agonist ivuxolimab. The TCR was taken from an adult with an advanced solid tumor such as melanoma, head and neck, liver or kidney cancer. The nucleotides are TGCAGCGTTGGGACTAGCGGGAACCACGAGCAGTACTTC. Its protein reads: CSVGTSGNHEQYF.